The source of this T cell receptor (beta chain) is a study of T-cell reconstitution after alpha-beta-depleted transplantation in children. Regarding the study as a whole: Recipient T cells and thymic progenitors that survived were the source of the high TCRbeta diversity seen at day 60 in some patients. Most T-cell counts and diversity one year after the transplant came from T cells that were newly produced.

A few counts support this clonotype. Its antigen is unidentified. Molecular barcoding with unique molecular identifiers was used for the TCRbeta library. MiXCR, run by TCRdb on the PCR reads, gives a single entry per CDR3 protein. The table includes 280,000 or so distinct CDR3 sequences, under 14% detected once. This clonotype was sampled from a male patient aged 2-10 years who had a stem cell transplant for chronic granulomatous disease, so the T cells may come from the graft donor. Sequences were derived from peripheral blood, sampled 180 days after TCRalphabeta/CD19-depleted stem cell transplant.

The DNA for the CDR3 is TGTGCCAGCTCAGCCGAGTGGGGGCTCTACGAGCAGTACTTC. The encoded protein is CASSAEWGLYEQYF. The chain recombines TRBV18 with TRBJ2-7, with D perhaps TRBD1 (6 bases). The V gene lost 5 bases and the J gene lost 3 bases, with 14 bases spanning the gap. The CDR3 runs 14 residues. Germline values: CDR1 KGHSH, CDR2 LQKENI.